The source of this TCR beta chain is a study of low-dose radiotherapy and immunotherapy resistance in tumors. Whole-study context: Cohort 1 patients were irradiated with 0.5 Gy fractions every 2 weeks to 6.5 Gy total. Intravenous cyclophosphamide 200 mg/m2 was given every two weeks, one day before radiation and immunotherapy. Patients received 300 mg of oral aspirin each day across four cycles, commencing on cycle 1 day 1.

This clonotype was found a few times. Primers targeting TRAV and TRBV primed first-strand cDNA, covering alpha and beta chains. With a constant-region primer and a V-primer adapter, TCRs were subjected to 20 PCR cycles of amplification. Each CDR3 protein is one row after TCRdb ran MiXCR on the reads. This sample carries roughly 90,000 distinct CDR3 sequences, about 20% of them seen once, and the ten largest clones take around 13%. Germline loops: CDR1 SGHKS, CDR2 YYEKEE (reference sequence). The CDR3 is 12 amino acids. This sample's time point: after trial treatment. Treatment of the sample: LDRT plus nivolumab, ipilimumab, low-dose cyclophosphamide and aspirin (RACIN trial). Donors received a regimen that comprised nivolumab, ipilimumab, aspirin, low-dose cyclophosphamide and low-dose radiotherapy.

The chain joins TRBV5-5 to TRBJ2-5; D gene uncertain. The receptor was derived from a female donor with ovarian cancer. Sequencing was performed on PBMCs, taken after low-dose radiotherapy plus immunotherapy. The CDR3 reads CAGSLAGETQYF. CDR3 in DNA: TGTGCAGGCAGCTTGGCCGGGGAGACCCAGTACTTC.